This T cell receptor (beta chain) appears in the sequencing data of a study of cytomegalovirus exposure and HLA in healthy donors. Study-wide context: Ancestry clustering placed more than 65% of over 300 genotyped donors in the Caucasian-associated cluster.

Details on this clone: Its antigen remains unknown.

Primers for the PCR totalled 60 Vbeta and 13 Jbeta. Assay: immunoSEQ multiplex PCR; the TCRdb copy retains only in-frame clones and omits some. In the table there are about 98,000 clones, 65% to 80% of which are singletons. Points from the study as a whole: It has been reported that TCR beta sequences accurately predicted the HLA-A and HLA-B alleles of most subjects.

Input material: PBMCs. The TCR originated in a man aged 55 to 69 in good health and CMV-seropositive.

The CDR3 region is CASSIQTGAADTEAFF. DNA for the CDR3: TGTGCCAGTAGTATCCAGACAGGGGCCGCGGACACTGAAGCTTTCTTT. The chain links TRBV19 to TRBJ1-1, with TRBD1 matching 8 bases. Germline CDR1 LNHDA, CDR2 SQIVND (reference sequence). The CDR3 extends over 16 amino acids. V lost 3 bases to trimming and J lost 3 bases; unmatched junction nucleotides: 9. The whole variable domain, remainder taken from reference TRBV19 and TRBJ1-1, is DGGITQSPKYLFRKEGQNVTLSCEQNLNHDAMYWYRQDPGQGLRLIYYSQIVNDFQKGDIAEGYSVSREKKESFPLTVTSAQKNPTAFYLCASSIQTGAADTEAFFGQGTRLTVV.